This record covers a single TCR beta chain. The target of this receptor is not known. The sample holds no much larger clone one base away, and base qualities are not on file. The immunoSEQ Assay, a bias-controlled multiplex PCR, was used to amplify TCRbeta CDR3 regions from genomic DNA. From the authors' description of their analysis: Nucleated cell counts per sample were estimated from amplification of reference gene primers within the assay. Sequence reads were collapsed and filtered to measure the absolute abundance of every unique TCRbeta CDR3 rearrangement. For each sample, productive Simpson clonality was calculated as the square root of Simpson's diversity index over productive rearrangements. The immuneACCESS repertoire file appears here via TCRdb, limited to in-frame rearrangements. These files lack a portion of the clones; in checked studies, under half of the deficit traces to unresolved V genes, and the cause of the others is not known. V, J and clone size are those of that table, while D and trimming were read from the DNA. The sample table shows roughly 150,000 clones, and around 80% are seen once. Roughly 15% of the sample belongs to the ten largest clones.

Sequences GTSNPN (CDR1) and SVGIG (CDR2) are obtained from the germline V gene (reference sequence). V is shortened by 4 bases, J by 6 bases, and the region joining them spans 17 bases. The CDR3 numbers 14 residues from cysteine through phenylalanine. Only CDR3 DNA is held: 42 bases, read in frame from base 1. This sample was taken from a study of blood T cell repertoires in COVID-19 (dated by TCRdb to 2018 to 2021). Regarding the research as a whole: Collaborator samples came from the United States, Italy and Spain and covered acute and convalescent phases of COVID-19. Where available, HLA class I and class II types were obtained from metadata supplied by the sample provider rather than from assay-based typing. A de-identified subject ID, COVID-19 status, age in years and sex were almost always included in the sample metadata. The material from the prospective study consisted of cDNA or gDNA derived from T cells, B-cell-depleted T cells, or PBMCs. The repertoires were made available in a free public database intended to serve as a resource for research on the immune response to SARS-CoV-2. Deeply sampled blood TCRbeta repertoires from subjects exposed to, actively infected with, or recovered from COVID-19 were included in the dataset. Samples came from the ongoing ImmuneRACE study (first 160 participants) plus 1,254 subjects from 6 global collaborators.

Collaborating institutions collected whole blood in K2EDTA tubes following their own protocols. For TCRbeta analysis, collaborators shipped samples as frozen whole blood, isolated PBMCs, or DNA extracted from either of those sample types. Paper-wide results and their limitations: Clinical and demographic metadata were provided uncurated, with the amount varying by source and participant.

The chain was built from TRBV30 and TRBJ2-3; 7 matching bases give a weak D call of TRBD1. Sequenced: peripheral blood. This clonotype originated in a human donor with acute or convalescent COVID-19. The donor label of this sample is uncertain. The CDR3 here reads CAWKWRGRSDTQYF. The DNA is as follows: TGTGCCTGGAAATGGAGGGGGCGTTCGGATACGCAGTATTTT.